A selection of T cell receptor beta chains follows, all from one sample in a study of regulatory T cells in long-lasting Graves disease. TCRdb itself ran the multiplex PCR reads through MiXCR, one entry per CDR3 protein. The top ten clones hold about 38% of a sample with around 330,000 distinct CDR3 sequences, roughly 18% of them seen once. Sequenced here: peripheral blood mononuclear cells (PBMCs), sampled at new diagnosis, from a patient treated with antithyroid drugs. The receptors stem from a female donor with Graves disease. Each CDR3 is given with its conserved first and last residue. The D gene is left open where the match is weak. For some rows the clone size is stated as once, few or many, or as a class when expanded; others skip it.

few	TRBV18	.	TRBJ2-7	TGTGCCAGCTCACCACCGAACGGGGTCAACGAGCAGTACTTC	CASSPPNGVNEQYF
many	TRBV29-1	TRBD1	TRBJ1-3	TGCAGCGTGAAACGAGGGGGCTTCGGAAACACCATATATTTT	CSVKRGGFGNTIYF
many	TRBV11-1	TRBD1	TRBJ2-1	TGTGCCAGCAGCTTAGTCCCGGACAGGGCCTACAATGAGCAGTTCTTC	CASSLVPDRAYNEQFF
few	TRBV9	.	TRBJ2-7	TGTGCCAGCAGCGTAGAGGGTAGGGGGGATAGCTCCTACGAGCAGTACTTC	CASSVEGRGDSSYEQYF
.	TRBV2	.	TRBJ1-5	TGTGCCGGCAGGCCAACACGGGACCCCGCGCAGCCCCAGCATTTT	CAGRPTRDPAQPQHF
many	TRBV2	TRBD1	TRBJ1-1	TGTGCCAGCAGTGATCGACAGGGGGCTGAAGCTTTCTTT	CASSDRQGAEAFF
many	TRBV19	.	TRBJ2-7	TGTGCCAGTAAAAGGACCGGAACCTACGAGCAGTACTTC	CASKRTGTYEQYF
many	TRBV24-1	.	TRBJ1-3	TGTGCCACCTCAGGGAACGGAAACACCATATATTTT	CATSGNGNTIYF
many	TRBV27	TRBD2	TRBJ2-1	TGTGCCAGCAGTCAGGGACTAGCGGGAGGGCCCCGGAATGAGCAGTTCTTC	CASSQGLAGGPRNEQFF
many	TRBV6-1	TRBD1	TRBJ2-5	TGTGCCAGCAGGAGCCCACCGACAGGGGCTTCGGAAGAGACCCAGTACTTC	CASRSPPTGASEETQYF